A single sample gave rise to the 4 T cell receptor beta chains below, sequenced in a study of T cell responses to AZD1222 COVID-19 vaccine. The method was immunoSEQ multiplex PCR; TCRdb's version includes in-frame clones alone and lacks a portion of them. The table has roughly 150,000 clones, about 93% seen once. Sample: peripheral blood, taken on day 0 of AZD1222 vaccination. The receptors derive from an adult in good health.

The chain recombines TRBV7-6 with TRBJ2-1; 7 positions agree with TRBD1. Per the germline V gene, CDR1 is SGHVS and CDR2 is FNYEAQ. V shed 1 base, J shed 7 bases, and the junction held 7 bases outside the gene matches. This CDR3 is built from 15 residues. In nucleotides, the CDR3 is TGTGCCAGCAGCTTAGGACAGGGTGGATGGAATGAGCAGTTCTTC. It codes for CASSLGQGGWNEQFF. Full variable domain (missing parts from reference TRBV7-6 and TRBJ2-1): GAGVSQSPRYKVTKRGQDVALRCDPISGHVSLYWYRQALGQGPEFLTYFNYEAQQDKSGLPNDRFSAERPEGSISTLTIQRTEQRDSAMYRCASSLGQGGWNEQFFGPGTRLTVL.

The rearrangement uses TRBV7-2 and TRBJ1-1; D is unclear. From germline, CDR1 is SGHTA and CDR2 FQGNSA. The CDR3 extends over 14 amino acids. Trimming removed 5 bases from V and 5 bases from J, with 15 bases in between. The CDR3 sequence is CASSPRYIGTEAFF. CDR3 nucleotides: TGTGCCAGCAGCCCGAGGTATATTGGGACTGAAGCTTTCTTT.

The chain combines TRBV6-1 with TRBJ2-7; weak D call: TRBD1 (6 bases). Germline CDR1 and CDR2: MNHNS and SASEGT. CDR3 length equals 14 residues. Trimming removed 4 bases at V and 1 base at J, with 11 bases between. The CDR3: CASSAQGVSYEQYF. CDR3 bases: TGTGCCAGCAGTGCACAGGGTGTATCCTACGAGCAGTACTTC.

The CDR3 DNA follows: TGTGCCAGTAGTATAGATATAGCGGGAGGCTCACTGGAGCAGTTCTTC. Translated: CASSIDIAGGSLEQFF. The rearrangement joins TRBV19 to TRBJ2-1, with 10 bases identical to TRBD2. Trimming removed 0 bases from V and 10 bases from J; junction bases left unmatched: 9. Germline V gene lookup returns CDR1 LNHDA and CDR2 SQIVND (reference sequence). The length of the CDR3 is 16 residues.